Below are 26 T cell receptor beta chains sequenced from a single sample in a study of blood T cell repertoires in COVID-19. The data were produced by immunoSEQ multiplex PCR, yet TCRdb's version contains in-frame clones alone and is incomplete. The sample gives over 250,000 clones, around 90% of which show up once; under 3.5% is in the top ten. The source material was PBMCs or T cells enriched from blood (not recorded which). These TCRs come from a woman between 45 and 60 years old who had recovered from COVID-19.

In this sample, this clone turned up once. The chain carries TRBV11-2 and TRBJ2-1, with 10 bases matching TRBD2. Germline trimming cut 3 bases from V and 0 bases from J; bases unmatched to any gene: 5. This CDR3 has 17 amino acids. The germline gives CDR1 SGHAT, CDR2 FQNNGV. The CDR3 loop is CASSLESSGSSYNEQFF. The CDR3 coding sequence is TGTGCCAGCAGCTTGGAGTCTAGCGGGAGCTCCTACAATGAGCAGTTCTTC.

The V call is TRBV5-4, the J call TRBJ1-2; D is possibly TRBD1 (6 bases). Germline V lookup: CDR1 SGHNT, CDR2 YYREEE (reference sequence). V gave up 4 bases and J gave up 7 bases, with 17 bases separating them. This CDR3 has 14 amino acids. The CDR3 DNA reads as TGTGCCAGCAGCCCCCGGGGGGGCGCGCTTGGCTACACCTTC. Residues: CASSPRGGALGYTF. Full variable domain (missing parts from reference TRBV5-4 and TRBJ1-2): ETGVTQSPTHLIKTRGQQVTLRCSSQSGHNTVSWYQQALGQGPQFIFQYYREEENGRGNFPPRFSGLQFPNYSSELNVNALELDDSALYLCASSPRGGALGYTFGSGTRLTVV.

This chain joins TRBV28 and TRBJ2-2, with a tentative D call TRBD2 (5 bases). Trimming removed 5 bases at V and 4 bases at J, with 17 bases between. The CDR3 sequence is 16 residues long. Germline values: CDR1 MDHEN, CDR2 SYDVKM. The chain's CDR3 is CASSGAYARATGELFF. CDR3 DNA sequence: TGTGCCAGCAGTGGAGCCTATGCGCGGGCCACCGGGGAGCTGTTTTTT.

The V call is TRBV10-3, the J call TRBJ2-1; no firm D call. The CDR3 consists of 16 residues. CDR1 and CDR2 from the germline V gene are ENHRY and SYGVKD. The germline V and J ends were trimmed by 0 bases and 0 bases, with 9 bases remaining between them. CDR3 amino acids: CAISESAESSYNEQFF. DNA for the CDR3: TGTGCCATCAGTGAGTCCGCGGAAAGCTCCTACAATGAGCAGTTCTTC.

The chain employs TRBV7-3 and TRBJ2-1; 11 bases line up with TRBD2. The trim removed 1 base at V and 5 bases at J, leaving 10 bases unmatched. CDR1 and CDR2 from the germline V gene are SGHTA and FQGTGA. The CDR3 covers 18 residues. The CDR3 DNA is TGTGCCAGCAGCTTAATGTCCCCCGGGACTAGCGGTAACAATGAGCAGTTCTTC. This translates into CASSLMSPGTSGNNEQFF.

The rearrangement uses TRBV25-1 and TRBJ2-7; D unresolved. In germline, CDR1 is MGHDK, CDR2 SYGVNS. This CDR3 has 12 amino acids. Deletions cut 3 bases from V and 3 bases from J, with 6 bases between. CDR3 nucleotide sequence: TGTGCCAGCAGTGATGTTCTCTACGAGCAGTACTTC. Protein sequence: CASSDVLYEQYF.

J is TRBJ2-2 and V is TRBV27, with 12 bases identical to TRBD1. Losses at the gene ends were 5 bases for V and 1 base for J; bases not matched to a gene: 8. CDR1 MNHEY and CDR2 SMNVEV come from the germline V gene (reference sequence). This CDR3 region has 18 residues. The CDR3 reads CASSGGGQGARNTGELFF. The CDR3, as DNA: TGTGCCAGCAGTGGAGGGGGACAGGGGGCGCGGAACACCGGGGAGCTGTTTTTT.

This clone was seen once. CDR3 in amino acids: CASSELGRTEAFF. Written as DNA, the CDR3 is TGTGCCAGCAGTGAACTAGGAAGGACTGAAGCTTTCTTT. This rearrangement joins TRBV6-1 to TRBJ1-1; no clear D gene. CDR1 and CDR2 (germline): MNHNS, SASEGT. The V and J ends lost 2 bases and 5 bases respectively, with 9 bases between them. This CDR3 spans 13 amino acids.

This clone was picked up one time. The CDR3 is CASSYSAGRLQETQYF. The CDR3 DNA sequence: TGTGCCAGCAGTTATTCCGCCGGGAGACTCCAGGAGACCCAGTACTTC. This chain connects TRBV6-2 or TRBV6-3 to TRBJ2-5; tentatively, D is TRBD2 (6 bases). The germline V gene encodes CDR1 MNHEY and CDR2 SVGEGT. V lost 3 bases to trimming and J lost 5 bases, with 19 bases between them. CDR3 length: 16 amino acids.

The chain is built from TRBV5-1 and TRBJ1-1; 10 bases map to TRBD1. The germline gives CDR1 SGHRS, CDR2 YFSETQ. This CDR3 is built from 14 residues. J was trimmed by 4 bases and V by 4 bases; bases with no gene match: 4. In DNA, the CDR3 is TGCGCCAGCAGCCCGGACAGGGGGGGCACTGAAGCTTTCTTT. Translation gives CASSPDRGGTEAFF.

The chain employs TRBV6-5 and TRBJ1-4, with TRBD1 as a possible D gene (6 bases). V was cut by 4 bases and J by 5 bases, with 14 bases left in between. Germline V gives CDR1 MNHEY, CDR2 SVGAGI. The CDR3 runs to 15 residues. CDR3 DNA sequence: TGTGCCAGCAGTTTAAACCGGGACAACAATGAAAAACTGTTTTTT. Its translation: CASSLNRDNNEKLFF.

V is TRBV15 and J is TRBJ2-3; 13 nucleotides align to TRBD2. The J segment lost 6 bases and the V segment lost 0 bases, leaving 24 bases of the junction unmatched. Germline CDR1 and CDR2: LNHNV and YYDKDF (reference sequence). The CDR3 totals 23 residues. CDR3 coding DNA: TGTGCCACCAGCAGAGATGGGGGCCGACTCACAACAATACTAGCGGGAGGGCCGGATACGCAGTATTTT. Its translation: CATSRDGGRLTTILAGGPDTQYF. The complete variable domain, with remaining parts taken from reference TRBV15 and TRBJ2-3, reads DAMVIQNPRYQVTQFGKPVTLSCSQTLNHNVMYWYQQKSSQAPKLLFHYYDKDFNNEADTPDNFQSRRPNTSFCFLDIRSPGLGDTAMYLCATSRDGGRLTTILAGGPDTQYFGPGTRLTVL.

This clone was seen once. The rearrangement links TRBV7-9 to TRBJ2-7; D is possibly TRBD1 (6 bases). V dropped 4 bases and J dropped 3 bases, with 16 bases sitting between them. The germline V gene encodes CDR1 SEHNR and CDR2 FQNEAQ (reference sequence). This CDR3 is built from 15 residues. DNA for the CDR3: TGTGCCAGCAGCTCTCCCGGGACAAAATACTACGAGCAGTACTTC. Translation gives CASSSPGTKYYEQYF.

The gene calls are TRBV28 and TRBJ2-1; the match to TRBD2 covers 8 bases. CDR1 and CDR2 (germline): MDHEN, SYDVKM. The V gene end was trimmed by 4 bases and the J gene end by 7 bases; junction bases not matched to a gene: 12. This CDR3 is 16 amino acids long. The CDR3 sequence: CASSSPGLGGRNEQFF. The CDR3 DNA reads TGTGCCAGCAGTTCCCCGGGACTAGGAGGTAGGAATGAGCAGTTCTTC.

This clone was detected only once. This chain uses TRBV28 with TRBJ1-5; 7 positions match TRBD1. V lost 7 bases to trimming and J lost 6 bases; unmatched junction nucleotides: 6. The germline gives CDR1 MDHEN, CDR2 SYDVKM. The CDR3 contains 13 residues. CDR3 amino acids: CASTKDRSQPQHF. CDR3 bases: TGTGCCAGCACCAAGGACAGGTCTCAGCCCCAGCATTTT. The whole variable domain, filled in from reference TRBV28 and TRBJ1-5, reads DVKVTQSSRYLVKRTGEKVFLECVQDMDHENMFWYRQDPGLGLRLIYFSYDVKMKEKGDIPEGYSVSREKKERFSLILESASTNQTSMYLCASTKDRSQPQHFGDGTRLSIL.

The gene calls are TRBV18 and TRBJ1-2, with 8 bases matching TRBD1. Germline lookup yields CDR1 KGHSH and CDR2 LQKENI. This CDR3 is 12 amino acids long. V lost 5 bases and J lost 8; bases outside the gene matches: 4. The CDR3 sequence: CASSDDRGGYTF. DNA for the CDR3: TGTGCCAGCTCAGACGACAGGGGCGGCTACACCTTC.

The chain has TRBV7-2 and TRBJ2-1, with 9 bases aligning to TRBD2. This CDR3 contains 16 residues. Trimming took 6 bases from V and 5 from J; bases not matched to a gene: 11. Per germline, CDR1 SGHTA and CDR2 FQGNSA. CDR3 nucleotides: TGTGCCAGCAGTTCAACGGGACTAGCTAGAAACAATGAGCAGTTCTTC. It is translated as CASSSTGLARNNEQFF.

V and J are TRBV27 and TRBJ2-7, with TRBD1 matching over 10 bases. Germline CDR1 is MNHEY and CDR2 is SMNVEV (reference sequence). The CDR3 consists of 15 residues. Trimming removed 5 bases from V and 0 bases from J; junction bases left unmatched: 4. CDR3 bases: TGTGCCAGCAGTGCGGACAGGGGGAGCTCCTACGAGCAGTACTTC. Protein: CASSADRGSSYEQYF.

CDR3 DNA sequence: TGTGCCAGCAGCCCCCGCCCAGAAGCCTACAATGAGCAGTTCTTC. Amino acid sequence: CASSPRPEAYNEQFF. The chain combines TRBV9 with TRBJ2-1; D unresolved. V was shortened by 4 bases and J by 2 bases, with 13 bases between the two germline ends. The CDR3 has 15 amino acids. Germline CDR1 and CDR2: SGDLS and YYNGEE.

For this clone: Additional DNA sequences in this sample encode the identical CDR3. The J gene is TRBJ1-5, the V gene TRBV28, with D tentatively TRBD1 (5 bases). Germline values: CDR1 MDHEN, CDR2 SYDVKM. The CDR3 has 13 residues. V lost 4 bases to trimming and J lost 7 bases, with 11 bases between them. CDR3 region: CASSSGGRQPQHF. DNA for the CDR3: TGTGCCAGCAGTTCGGGGGGACGCCAGCCCCAGCATTTT.

The chain couples TRBV7-9 to TRBJ1-2; D is undetermined. There are 12 residues in the CDR3. The V gene's germline CDR1 is SEHNR and CDR2 FQNEAQ (reference sequence). V was shortened by 2 bases and J by 10 bases, with 11 bases between the two germline ends. In DNA form, the CDR3 reads TGTGCCAGCAGCTTAAACTACGGGATCTACACCTTC. This translates into CASSLNYGIYTF.

The V and J genes are TRBV6-2 or TRBV6-3 and TRBJ2-7; 8 nucleotides match TRBD2. The germline CDR1 and CDR2 sequences are MNHEY and SVGEGT. The CDR3 is 15 residues long. Trimming removed 6 bases from V and 5 bases from J; junction bases left unmatched: 12. The CDR3 nucleotides read TGTGCCAGCAGCCCCACCCTAGCGGGCGCCGACGAGCAGTACTTC. It translates to CASSPTLAGADEQYF.

The rearrangement joins TRBV28 to TRBJ1-2; D unclear. The V gene's germline CDR1 is MDHEN and CDR2 SYDVKM. Trimming left V 7 bases short and J 1 base short, with 4 bases between. This CDR3 is built from 11 residues. The CDR3 protein is CASTDNYGYTF. The CDR3 bases are TGTGCCAGCACAGATAACTATGGCTACACCTTC.

The chain links TRBV28 to TRBJ1-5, with a weak D call TRBD1 (6 bases). The CDR3 totals 16 residues. V was cut by 4 bases and J by 2 bases, with 15 bases left in between. Germline CDR1 MDHEN, CDR2 SYDVKM. The CDR3 coding sequence is TGTGCCAGCAGTTCAGGGCGGACAGTAGGCAATCAGCCCCAGCATTTT. This sequence encodes CASSSGRTVGNQPQHF.

The chain uses TRBV7-2 and TRBJ1-1, with D perhaps matching TRBD1 (6 bases). Germline assignment: CDR1 SGHTA and CDR2 FQGNSA. This CDR3 region has 16 residues. Trimming pared 5 bases from V and 1 base from J, leaving 17 bases between. The CDR3 loop is CASSDRQAPSNTEAFF. In DNA, the CDR3 is TGTGCCAGCAGCGACCGACAGGCCCCGTCGAACACTGAAGCTTTCTTT.

V and J are TRBV12-3 or TRBV12-4 and TRBJ2-1, with 10 bases that match TRBD2. This CDR3 contains 13 residues. Trimming cost V 4 bases and J 10 bases; bases outside gene matches: 4. In DNA form, the CDR3 reads TGTGCCAGCAGTTCATCTAGCGGGAGCGAGCAGTTCTTC. Amino acids: CASSSSSGSEQFF.